This T cell receptor beta chain was sequenced in a study of blood T cell repertoires in COVID-19. The CDR3 is 17 amino acids. Germline V gene lookup returns CDR1 SGHVS and CDR2 FNYEAQ. The V gene end was trimmed by 1 base and the J gene end by 4 bases; junction bases not matched to a gene: 7. The data were produced by immunoSEQ multiplex PCR, yet TCRdb's version contains in-frame clones alone and is incomplete. The profile shows 250,000 or so clones, about 85% of them singletons. Sequencing was done on a sample of peripheral blood. The chain is built from TRBV7-6 and TRBJ2-7; 13 bases agree with TRBD2. This sequence was found in a man aged 55 to 70 with acute or convalescent COVID-19. The CDR3 DNA is TGTGCCAGCAGCTTAGGCCCCACTAGCGGGGGGGCTTACGAGCAGTACTTC. It is translated as CASSLGPTSGGAYEQYF.